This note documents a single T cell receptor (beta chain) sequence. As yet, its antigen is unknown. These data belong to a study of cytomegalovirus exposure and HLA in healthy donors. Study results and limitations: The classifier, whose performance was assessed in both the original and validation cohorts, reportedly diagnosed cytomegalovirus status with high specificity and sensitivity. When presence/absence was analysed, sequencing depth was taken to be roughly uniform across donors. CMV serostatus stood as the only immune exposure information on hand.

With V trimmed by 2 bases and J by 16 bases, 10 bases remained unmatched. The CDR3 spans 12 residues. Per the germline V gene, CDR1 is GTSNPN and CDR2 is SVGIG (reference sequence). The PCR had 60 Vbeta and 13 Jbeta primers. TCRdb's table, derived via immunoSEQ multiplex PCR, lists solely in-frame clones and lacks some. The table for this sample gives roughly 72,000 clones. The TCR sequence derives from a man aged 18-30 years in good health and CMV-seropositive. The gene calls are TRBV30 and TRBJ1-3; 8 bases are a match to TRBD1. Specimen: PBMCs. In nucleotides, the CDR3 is TGTGCCTGGAGTCTGAGGACAGGGTCCGGGTATTTT. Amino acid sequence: CAWSLRTGSGYF.